The rows below give T cell receptor beta chains drawn from one sample of a study of blood T cell repertoires in COVID-19. Clones were sequenced by immunoSEQ multiplex PCR, and TCRdb holds only the in-frame ones, with some missing. Among about 180,000 clones listed, 85% to 90% were seen once. The material sequenced was peripheral blood. The receptors were gathered from a man aged 50-60 years with active or convalescent COVID-19. The CDR3 runs from the conserved cysteine through the conserved F or W. A D gene is named only where the DNA matches it firmly. The size of a clone is reported for some rows only, either as once, few or many, or as a class for expanded clones.

clone size: NA; J gene: TRBJ2-3; V gene: TRBV21-1; D gene: NA; CDR3 DNA: TGTGCCAGCAGCAAAGTCCTAGGCAGGGGCCCAGATACGCAGTATTTT; CDR3 protein: CASSKVLGRGPDTQYF
clone size: NA; J gene: TRBJ2-7; V gene: TRBV6-5; D gene: NA; CDR3 DNA: TGTGCCAGCAGTCTAATCGATCGGGTCGAGCAGTACTTC; CDR3 protein: CASSLIDRVEQYF
clone size: NA; J gene: TRBJ1-3; V gene: TRBV6-5; D gene: NA; CDR3 DNA: TGTGCCAGCAGTAGCGCGGGGATCTCTGGAAACACCATATATTTT; CDR3 protein: CASSSAGISGNTIYF
clone size: NA; J gene: TRBJ2-3; V gene: TRBV7-9; D gene: NA; CDR3 DNA: TGTGCCAGCAGCTTCGCGCTATATACAGATACGCAGTATTTT; CDR3 protein: CASSFALYTDTQYF
clone size: once; J gene: TRBJ1-2; V gene: TRBV7-6; D gene: TRBD1; CDR3 DNA: TGTGCCAGCAGCTTAGAGGGGGACAGCTATGGCTACACCTTC; CDR3 protein: CASSLEGDSYGYTF
clone size: NA; J gene: TRBJ2-3; V gene: TRBV3-1/TRBV3-2; D gene: TRBD2; CDR3 DNA: TGTGCCAGCAGCCCCGGGACTAGCGCAGATACGCAGTATTTT; CDR3 protein: CASSPGTSADTQYF
clone size: NA; J gene: TRBJ2-1; V gene: TRBV7-3; D gene: NA; CDR3 DNA: TGTGCCAGCAGCTCTATCCCCAACAATGAGCAGTTCTTC; CDR3 protein: CASSSIPNNEQFF
clone size: NA; J gene: TRBJ1-3; V gene: TRBV7-2; D gene: TRBD1; CDR3 DNA: TGTGCCAGCAGCTTAGACACGGGACAGGGGGCACACACCATATATTTT; CDR3 protein: CASSLDTGQGAHTIYF
clone size: NA; J gene: TRBJ2-7; V gene: TRBV5-5; D gene: TRBD2; CDR3 DNA: TGTGCCAGCAGCGACCTGGCGCGGGAGTACGAGCAGTACTTC; CDR3 protein: CASSDLAREYEQYF
clone size: NA; J gene: TRBJ2-7; V gene: TRBV7-9; D gene: NA; CDR3 DNA: TGTGCCAGCAGCTTTCAGGGTAAGGCCTACGAGCAGTACTTC; CDR3 protein: CASSFQGKAYEQYF
clone size: NA; J gene: TRBJ2-5; V gene: TRBV12-3/TRBV12-4; D gene: NA; CDR3 DNA: TGTGCCAGCAGTTTAGCATTCGAAGAGACCCAGTACTTC; CDR3 protein: CASSLAFEETQYF
clone size: NA; J gene: TRBJ2-1; V gene: TRBV6-4; D gene: NA; CDR3 DNA: TGTGCCAGCAGTACCGGACGGGGTGCGGGGCAGTTCTTC; CDR3 protein: CASSTGRGAGQFF
clone size: few; J gene: TRBJ1-1; V gene: TRBV18; D gene: NA; CDR3 DNA: TGTGCCAGCTCACAAAATAAGAACACTGAAGCTTTCTTT; CDR3 protein: CASSQNKNTEAFF
clone size: few; J gene: TRBJ1-1; V gene: TRBV24-1; D gene: NA; CDR3 DNA: TGTGCCACCAGGGACGGGGAGTCGAACACTGAAGCTTTCTTT; CDR3 protein: CATRDGESNTEAFF
clone size: NA; J gene: TRBJ2-2; V gene: TRBV18; D gene: NA; CDR3 DNA: TGTGCCAGCTCAGGGACACTTTCAGGGGAGCTGTTTTTT; CDR3 protein: CASSGTLSGELFF
clone size: NA; J gene: TRBJ2-4; V gene: TRBV15; D gene: NA; CDR3 DNA: TGTGCCACCAGCCGTTTCCAGGACATTCAGTACTTC; CDR3 protein: CATSRFQDIQYF
clone size: NA; J gene: TRBJ1-5; V gene: TRBV6-2/TRBV6-3; D gene: TRBD1; CDR3 DNA: TGTGCCAGCAGTTACGTCGGGACAGGGGGGAATCAGCCCCAGCATTTT; CDR3 protein: CASSYVGTGGNQPQHF
clone size: NA; J gene: TRBJ1-1; V gene: TRBV5-6; D gene: NA; CDR3 DNA: TGTGCCAGCAGCTTACCCGGGGAAGGGGAAGCTTTCTTT; CDR3 protein: CASSLPGEGEAFF
clone size: NA; J gene: TRBJ1-4; V gene: TRBV6-2/TRBV6-3; D gene: TRBD1; CDR3 DNA: TGTGCCAGCAGCCTACCCAGACAGGGTCGTCGTGAAAAACTGTTTTTT; CDR3 protein: CASSLPRQGRREKLFF
clone size: NA; J gene: TRBJ1-2; V gene: TRBV24-1; D gene: NA; CDR3 DNA: TGTGCCACCAGTGATACCTTGGGGGGAGAGAGCTATGGCTACACCTTC; CDR3 protein: CATSDTLGGESYGYTF
clone size: NA; J gene: TRBJ2-1; V gene: TRBV18; D gene: NA; CDR3 DNA: TGTGCCAGCTCACCGGCTAGCGCTTACAATGAGCAGTTCTTC; CDR3 protein: CASSPASAYNEQFF
clone size: once; J gene: TRBJ1-2; V gene: TRBV11-2; D gene: TRBD1; CDR3 DNA: TGTGCCAGCAGCCTACTACAGGGGAACTATGGCTACACCTTC; CDR3 protein: CASSLLQGNYGYTF
clone size: NA; J gene: TRBJ2-1; V gene: TRBV4-2; D gene: TRBD2; CDR3 DNA: TGTGCCAGCAGCCAAGCACAGACTAGCGGGAGCCACAATGAGCAGTTCTTC; CDR3 protein: CASSQAQTSGSHNEQFF
clone size: few; J gene: TRBJ1-5; V gene: TRBV20-1; D gene: TRBD1; CDR3 DNA: TGCAGTGCTGGACTCCGGGACAGGGTATATTTT; CDR3 protein: CSAGLRDRVYF
clone size: NA; J gene: TRBJ1-2; V gene: TRBV27; D gene: NA; CDR3 DNA: TGTGCCAGCAGTTTTGGGGGGGTTAACTATGGCTACACCTTC; CDR3 protein: CASSFGGVNYGYTF
clone size: NA; J gene: TRBJ1-4; V gene: TRBV19; D gene: NA; CDR3 DNA: TGTGCCAGTAGTATAAACAGGGCTGAAAAACTGTTTTTT; CDR3 protein: CASSINRAEKLFF
clone size: NA; J gene: TRBJ2-7; V gene: TRBV24-1; D gene: NA; CDR3 DNA: TGTGCCACCCTTATCGAGCAGTACTTC; CDR3 protein: CATLIEQYF
clone size: NA; J gene: TRBJ1-1; V gene: TRBV6-5; D gene: TRBD1; CDR3 DNA: TGTGCCAGCAGTTACTCTGACAGGGTTTGGAACACTGAAGCTTTCTTT; CDR3 protein: CASSYSDRVWNTEAFF
clone size: NA; J gene: TRBJ2-3; V gene: TRBV3-1/TRBV3-2; D gene: NA; CDR3 DNA: TGTGCCAGCAGCCATAAGCTTTATACGCAGTATTTT; CDR3 protein: CASSHKLYTQYF
clone size: NA; J gene: TRBJ1-6; V gene: TRBV11-3; D gene: NA; CDR3 DNA: TGTGCCAGCAGCTTAGGGCCGGGAGAGGGGAATTCACCCCTCCACTTT; CDR3 protein: CASSLGPGEGNSPLHF
clone size: once; J gene: TRBJ2-5; V gene: TRBV4-3; D gene: TRBD1; CDR3 DNA: TGCGCCAGCAGCCAACACCGGACAGGGTTGGAGACCCAGTACTTC; CDR3 protein: CASSQHRTGLETQYF
clone size: NA; J gene: TRBJ2-1; V gene: TRBV11-3; D gene: TRBD2; CDR3 DNA: TGTGCCAGCAGCTTAGGTTGGGCGGGAGGATCCTACAATGAGCAGTTCTTC; CDR3 protein: CASSLGWAGGSYNEQFF
clone size: once; J gene: TRBJ1-6; V gene: TRBV6-2/TRBV6-3; D gene: NA; CDR3 DNA: TGTGCCAGCAGCCTCGATAGTTCACCCCTCCACTTT; CDR3 protein: CASSLDSSPLHF
clone size: NA; J gene: TRBJ2-3; V gene: TRBV7-2; D gene: NA; CDR3 DNA: TGTGCCAGCAGCTTGAGGGCAGATACGCAGTATTTT; CDR3 protein: CASSLRADTQYF
clone size: NA; J gene: TRBJ1-2; V gene: TRBV5-1; D gene: TRBD1; CDR3 DNA: TGCGCCAGCAGGTATACAGGGGGCGAGAAGGAAGGCTACACCTTC; CDR3 protein: CASRYTGGEKEGYTF
clone size: NA; J gene: TRBJ2-2; V gene: TRBV28; D gene: NA; CDR3 DNA: TGTGCCAGCAGTTTAGTACTAGGCCTATCCGGGGAGCTGTTTTTT; CDR3 protein: CASSLVLGLSGELFF
clone size: NA; J gene: TRBJ2-4; V gene: TRBV4-1; D gene: TRBD2; CDR3 DNA: TGCGCCAGCAGCCCTGACTATGGAGCGGGGGCACTTCGGTACTTC; CDR3 protein: CASSPDYGAGALRYF
clone size: NA; J gene: TRBJ2-5; V gene: TRBV3-1/TRBV3-2; D gene: NA; CDR3 DNA: TGTGCCAGCAGCCATAGCGGCCAAGAGACCCAGTACTTC; CDR3 protein: CASSHSGQETQYF
clone size: once; J gene: TRBJ2-3; V gene: TRBV5-4; D gene: NA; CDR3 DNA: TGTGCCAGCAGCTTGGCCGGACAGACTACAGATACGCAGTATTTT; CDR3 protein: CASSLAGQTTDTQYF
clone size: NA; J gene: TRBJ2-7; V gene: TRBV27; D gene: NA; CDR3 DNA: TGTGCCAGCAGTCTGCCTCGGACTGGGCTTGGGGAGCAGTACTTC; CDR3 protein: CASSLPRTGLGEQYF
clone size: NA; J gene: TRBJ2-7; V gene: TRBV20-1; D gene: NA; CDR3 DNA: TGCAGTGCTAGTTGGGGGCTCGGCACCTACGAGCAGTACTTC; CDR3 protein: CSASWGLGTYEQYF
clone size: NA; J gene: TRBJ2-7; V gene: TRBV27; D gene: TRBD1; CDR3 DNA: TGTGCCAGCAGAGCCGCGGGACAGGGGGAATACGAGCAGTACTTC; CDR3 protein: CASRAAGQGEYEQYF
clone size: NA; J gene: TRBJ1-5; V gene: TRBV7-3; D gene: NA; CDR3 DNA: TGTGCCAGCAGCTTCGGAGTAAATCAGCCCCAGCATTTT; CDR3 protein: CASSFGVNQPQHF
clone size: NA; J gene: TRBJ1-1; V gene: TRBV19; D gene: NA; CDR3 DNA: TGTGCCTCGAGATCAATGGGAGGGGTTACCGAAGCTTTCTTT; CDR3 protein: CASRSMGGVTEAFF
clone size: NA; J gene: TRBJ1-1; V gene: TRBV7-8; D gene: TRBD1; CDR3 DNA: TGTGCCAGCAGCTTAGCGCAAGGACAGGGAAACACTGAAGCTTTCTTT; CDR3 protein: CASSLAQGQGNTEAFF